The 10 T cell receptor beta chains listed next were all sequenced from one sample in a study of blood T cell repertoires in COVID-19. Repertoires were generated with immunoSEQ multiplex PCR, while TCRdb's copy carries only in-frame clones and drops some. This sample has more than 200,000 clones, with approximately 89% found just once. Sequenced input: PBMCs or T cells enriched from blood (not recorded which). These receptors all come from a young woman who had been exposed to COVID-19.

This clone is a singleton in its sample. The chain couples TRBV20-1 to TRBJ2-7; possibly TRBD1 for D (5 bases). Germline CDR1 DFQATT, CDR2 SNEGSKA (reference sequence). This CDR3 contains 13 residues. V gave up 3 bases and J gave up 7 bases, with 16 bases separating them. The CDR3 region has the DNA TGCAGTGCTAGTCAGGTGGCAGGGTGGGAGCAGTACTTC. This codes for CSASQVAGWEQYF.

The rearrangement links TRBV3-1 (or the pseudogene TRBV3-2) to TRBJ2-2; a possible D gene is TRBD1 (6 bases). This CDR3 has 18 amino acids. V gave up 4 bases and J gave up 3 bases, with 21 bases separating them. Per germline, CDR1 LGHDT and CDR2 YNNKEL (reference sequence). CDR3 bases: TGTGCCAGCAGCCGCGTCCGGAGGCCAGGGGATTACACCGGGGAGCTGTTTTTT. Protein sequence: CASSRVRRPGDYTGELFF.

This chain connects TRBV7-9 to TRBJ2-1; 10 bases are a match to TRBD2. The CDR3 totals 16 residues. Looked up from germline, CDR1 is SEHNR and CDR2 is FQNEAQ (reference sequence). The ends lost 1 base at V and 13 bases at J; junction bases unmatched: 13. This CDR3 is CASSLGGIGLADQQFF. CDR3 DNA: TGTGCCAGCAGCTTAGGGGGGATTGGACTAGCGGATCAACAGTTCTTC.

This chain uses TRBV5-1 with TRBJ2-7, with 7 bases aligning to TRBD1. Per germline, CDR1 SGHRS and CDR2 YFSETQ. The CDR3 covers 14 residues. The V and J ends lost 3 bases and 2 bases, in that order; junction bases with no gene match: 5. CDR3 DNA: TGCGCCAGCAGCTCCGGGACAGATACCTACGAGCAGTACTTC. Its translation: CASSSGTDTYEQYF. The full variable domain, with the rest looked up from reference TRBV5-1 and TRBJ2-7, is KAGVTQTPRYLIKTRGQQVTLSCSPISGHRSVSWYQQTPGQGLQFLFEYFSETQRNKGNFPGRFSGRQFSNSRSEMNVSTLELGDSALYLCASSSGTDTYEQYFGPGTRLTVT.

The rearrangement uses TRBV7-9 and TRBJ1-1; TRBD1 aligns across 7 bases. Germline CDR1 and CDR2: SEHNR and FQNEAQ (reference sequence). J was trimmed by 4 bases and V by 2 bases; bases with no gene match: 1. The CDR3 consists of 13 residues. CDR3 in DNA: TGTGCCAGCAGCTTAACAGGGGTCACTGAAGCTTTCTTT. Translated, it gives CASSLTGVTEAFF. The full variable domain, completed using reference TRBV7-9 and TRBJ1-1, is DTGVSQNPRHKITKRGQNVTFRCDPISEHNRLYWYRQTLGQGPEFLTYFQNEAQLEKSRLLSDRFSAERPKGSFSTLEIQRTEQGDSAMYLCASSLTGVTEAFFGQGTRLTVV.

V and J are TRBV6-5 and TRBJ2-1; D is undetermined. V was cut by 5 bases and J by 8 bases, with 13 bases left in between. Germline CDR1 and CDR2: MNHEY and SVGAGI. The CDR3 spans 13 residues. The CDR3 nucleotides read TGTGCCAGCAGTCGCTCTAGAACGTATGAGCAGTTCTTC. This translates into CASSRSRTYEQFF.

This chain links TRBV7-9 with TRBJ1-1; 8 bases align to TRBD1. Germline V lookup: CDR1 SEHNR, CDR2 FQNEAQ (reference sequence). The V and J ends lost 5 bases and 6 bases, in that order; junction bases with no gene match: 14. This CDR3 region has 16 residues. The CDR3 protein is CASSRDRHTAEAEAFF. The CDR3 DNA is TGTGCCAGCAGCAGGGACAGGCATACGGCGGAAGCTGAAGCTTTCTTT.

In this sample, this clone turned up a few times. V is TRBV2 and J is TRBJ2-7; D might be TRBD2 (5 bases). The CDR3 sequence is 14 residues long. Germline V CDR1 and CDR2: SNHLY, FYNNEI. Between the trimmed V and J ends, which lost 6 bases and 2 bases, there was a span of 14 bases. The CDR3 coding sequence is TGTGCCAGCAGGGAAACTAGGATTACCTACGAGCAGTACTTC. It specifies CASRETRITYEQYF.

This chain links TRBV10-3 with TRBJ1-2; 7 bases are shared with TRBD1. Germline loops: CDR1 ENHRY, CDR2 SYGVKD. The J segment lost 4 bases and the V segment lost 6 bases, leaving 14 bases of the junction unmatched. The length of the CDR3 is 16 residues. The DNA of the CDR3 is TGTGCCATCAGGTCCCTCGAGGACAGGAGACTCTATGGCTACACCTTC. The encoded protein is CAIRSLEDRRLYGYTF.

V usage is TRBV14 and J usage is TRBJ1-1, with D perhaps TRBD1 (6 bases). V dropped 0 bases and J dropped 7 bases, with 15 bases sitting between them. CDR1 and CDR2 (germline): SGHDN, FVKESK. The CDR3 is 15 residues long. The CDR3 spells CASSQDLVGGDEAFF. In DNA form, the CDR3 reads TGTGCCAGCAGCCAAGATCTTGTAGGGGGGGATGAAGCTTTCTTT.